The clone carrying this T cell receptor beta chain was seen a handful of times. The antigen remains undetermined. This CDR3 spans 14 amino acids. The ends were cut back, 3 bases at V and 5 bases at J, with 10 bases in the middle. CDR1 SEHNR and CDR2 FQNEAQ come from the germline V gene (reference sequence). In the PCR, 60 Vbeta and 13 Jbeta primers were used. The data were produced by immunoSEQ multiplex PCR, yet TCRdb's version contains in-frame clones alone and is incomplete. The profile shows over 150,000 clones, about four fifths of them singletons. The study sampled nominally healthy donors, though unrecorded immune exposures were likely. These data come from a study of cytomegalovirus exposure and HLA in healthy donors. Overall study findings and caveats: The likely origin of a cluster of highly shared sequence variants was a sequencing artifact.

This clonotype was sampled from a girl aged 10-17 years in good health and CMV-seropositive. The chain has TRBV7-9 and TRBJ1-4; D gene unclear. Material for sequencing was PBMCs. CDR3: CASSFGVGNEKLFF. CDR3 bases: TGTGCCAGCAGCTTCGGGGTGGGAAATGAAAAACTGTTTTTT.